The clone carrying this T cell receptor (beta chain) showed up just a few times. An end of the junction differs from the germline gene, which may be a read error. TRAV- and TRBV-specific primers were used for first-strand cDNA, which covered alpha and beta chains. A constant-region primer paired with the V-primer adapter amplified TCRs over about 19 PCR cycles. TCRdb ran MiXCR on the reads and lists one entry per CDR3 protein. The data contain tens of thousands of distinct CDR3 sequences, about a sixth of them singletons. This sample was included in a study of low-dose radiotherapy and immunotherapy resistance in tumors. As for the study in general: A total of 13 Gy over 26 weeks was given to Cohort 2 as 1 Gy per fraction every two weeks. The study administered intravenous cyclophosphamide at 200 mg/m2 every two weeks, one day ahead of radiation and immunotherapy.

Germline V gives CDR1 SGHVS, CDR2 FNYEAQ. The CDR3 spans 15 residues. Sample time point: after trial treatment. Treatment given: LDRT plus nivolumab, ipilimumab, low-dose cyclophosphamide and aspirin (RACIN trial). The clonotype originates from a male donor with prostate cancer. The material sequenced was PBMCs, taken after low-dose radiotherapy plus immunotherapy. The V gene is TRBV7-6, the J gene TRBJ2-5; unclear D gene. CDR3 nucleotide sequence: TGTACCAGCTCGACCCAGCCAGGTTCCCAAGAGACCCAGTACTTC. This translates into CTSSTQPGSQETQYF.